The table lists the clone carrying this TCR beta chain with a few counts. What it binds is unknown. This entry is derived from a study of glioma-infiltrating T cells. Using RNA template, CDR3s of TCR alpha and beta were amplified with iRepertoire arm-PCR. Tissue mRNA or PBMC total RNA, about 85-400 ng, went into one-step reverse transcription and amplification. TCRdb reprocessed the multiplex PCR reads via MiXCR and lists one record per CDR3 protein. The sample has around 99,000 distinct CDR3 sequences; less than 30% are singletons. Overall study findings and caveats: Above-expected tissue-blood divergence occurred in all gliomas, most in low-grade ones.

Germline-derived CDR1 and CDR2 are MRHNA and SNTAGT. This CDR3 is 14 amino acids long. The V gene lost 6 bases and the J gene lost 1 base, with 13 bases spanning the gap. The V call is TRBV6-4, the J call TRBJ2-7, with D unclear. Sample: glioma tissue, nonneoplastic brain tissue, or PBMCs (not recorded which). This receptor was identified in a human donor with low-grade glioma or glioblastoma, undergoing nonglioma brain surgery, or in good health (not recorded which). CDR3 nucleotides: TGTGCCAGCAGACATCATTTACTATCCTACGAGCAGTACTTC. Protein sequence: CASRHHLLSYEQYF.